Following are 31 T cell receptor beta chains from one sample sequenced in a study of T cells in Graves' hyperthyroidism and ophthalmopathy. The source material, RNA transcripts, was used to amplify TCR beta CDR3 regions. The HTBI set primed first-round TCR CDR3 RT-PCR. TCRdb reanalysed the multiplex PCR reads using MiXCR and keeps one entry per CDR3 protein. The table records 640,000 or so distinct CDR3 sequences, approximately 15% of them present only once. The sequenced sample was blood. These TCRs come from a woman between 40 and 50 years old with Graves' ophthalmopathy.

This clonotype has a count of ten or more. V and J are TRBV10-3 and TRBJ2-5; 7 bases fit TRBD1. The CDR3 consists of 13 residues. J was trimmed by 0 bases and V by 11 bases; bases with no gene match: 6. Per the germline V gene, CDR1 is ENHRY and CDR2 is SYGVKD. The CDR3 is CASGQSYQETQYF. The CDR3 DNA sequence: TGTGCCTCGGGACAGTCGTACCAAGAGACCCAGTACTTC.

Ten or more counts support this clonotype. The J gene is TRBJ2-7, the V gene TRBV7-6; 7 bases map to TRBD1. The trim removed 5 bases at V and 6 bases at J, leaving 7 bases unmatched. Per germline, CDR1 SGHVS and CDR2 FNYEAQ. The CDR3 spans 13 residues. The DNA for the CDR3 is TGTGCCAGCAGCATTGGACAGGCAGGCGAGCAGTACTTC. The encoded protein is CASSIGQAGEQYF. The complete variable domain, with remaining parts taken from reference TRBV7-6 and TRBJ2-7, reads GAGVSQSPRYKVTKRGQDVALRCDPISGHVSLYWYRQALGQGPEFLTYFNYEAQQDKSGLPNDRFSAERPEGSISTLTIQRTEQRDSAMYRCASSIGQAGEQYFGPGTRLTVT.

This clonotype occurred many times. The rearrangement uses TRBV6-5 and TRBJ2-7; 7 bases map to TRBD1. The CDR3 runs 13 residues. Losses at the gene ends were 0 bases for V and 6 bases for J; bases not matched to a gene: 2. Germline V lookup: CDR1 MNHEY, CDR2 SVGAGI. The CDR3: CASSYSDRAEQYF. The DNA of the CDR3 is TGTGCCAGCAGTTACTCCGACAGGGCCGAGCAGTACTTC.

This clonotype has more than one count but fewer than ten. This rearrangement joins TRBV7-2 to TRBJ2-3; 8 bases agree with TRBD2. The CDR3 sequence is 14 residues long. The trim removed 4 bases at V and 4 bases at J, leaving 4 bases unmatched. Germline V CDR1 and CDR2: SGHTA, FQGNSA. The chain's CDR3 is CASSSRTSSDTQYF. The CDR3 DNA is TGTGCCAGCAGCTCCCGGACTAGCTCAGATACGCAGTATTTT.

This clonotype was detected many times. The chain is built from TRBV10-3 and TRBJ1-2; 12 bases agree with TRBD1. This CDR3 is 16 amino acids long. Unmatched junction bases numbered 5, after V lost 2 bases and J lost 4 bases. Per the germline V gene, CDR1 is ENHRY and CDR2 is SYGVKD. In DNA, the CDR3 is TGTGCCATCAGTGAGGGGACAGGGGGCCGTGGCTATGGCTACACCTTC. Translating it yields CAISEGTGGRGYGYTF.

This clonotype came up many times. CDR3 sequence reads: CASRVTPRVEAFF. The CDR3 DNA reads TGTGCCAGCAGGGTGACCCCTCGGGTTGAAGCTTTCTTT. V is TRBV28 and J is TRBJ1-1; no reliable D call. CDR3 length: 13 amino acids. The germline gives CDR1 MDHEN, CDR2 SYDVKM. The V end lost 6 bases, the J end lost 7 bases, and 15 bases lay between the germline ends.

This clonotype showed up just a few times. The gene calls are TRBV7-8 and TRBJ2-2, with a possible D match to TRBD2 (6 bases). The CDR3 has 16 amino acids. V shed 4 bases and J shed 5 bases, with 17 bases lying between them. Germline CDR1 is SGHVS and CDR2 is FQNEAQ. CDR3 amino acids: CASSYPGVEVTGELFF. As DNA, the CDR3 is TGTGCCAGCAGCTACCCGGGAGTTGAAGTGACCGGGGAGCTGTTTTTT. Supplemented by reference TRBV7-8 and TRBJ2-2, the full variable domain reads GAGVSQSPRYKVAKRGQDVALRCDPISGHVSLFWYQQALGQGPEFLTYFQNEAQLDKSGLPSDRFFAERPEGSVSTLKIQRTQQEDSAVYLCASSYPGVEVTGELFFGEGSRLTVL.

This clonotype was seen at least ten times. The chain employs TRBV27 and TRBJ2-7; D could derive from TRBD1 or TRBD2 (6 bases each). Looked up from germline, CDR1 is MNHEY and CDR2 is SMNVEV (reference sequence). CDR3 length: 15 amino acids. The ends were cut back, 8 bases at V and 1 base at J, with 18 bases in the middle. CDR3 region: CASGGGSGLSYEQYF. CDR3 bases: TGTGCCAGCGGAGGGGGAAGCGGGCTTTCCTACGAGCAGTACTTC.

This clonotype was observed at least ten times. This chain links TRBV11-2 with TRBJ2-7, with 9 bases aligning to TRBD2. CDR3 length: 16 amino acids. Losses at the gene ends were 5 bases for V and 1 base for J; bases not matched to a gene: 9. Germline CDR1 reads SGHAT; CDR2 reads FQNNGV. The CDR3 region has the DNA TGTGCCAGCAGCCTGTCTACGGGACTAGCATCCTACGAGCAGTACTTC. It codes for CASSLSTGLASYEQYF.

There are many counts of this clonotype. This chain uses TRBV28 with TRBJ1-5; possible D gene TRBD1, 5 bases. Germline V gene lookup returns CDR1 MDHEN and CDR2 SYDVKM. With 10 bases removed from V and 6 bases from J, the gap between germline ends came to 13 bases. CDR3 length: 12 residues. CDR3 in DNA: TGTGCCACCAAGGTGGGGGGTCAGCCCCAGCATTTT. Its protein is CATKVGGQPQHF.

This clonotype showed up many times. The genes are TRBV6-1 and TRBJ1-2; 8 bases are shared with TRBD1. This CDR3 comprises 15 residues. CDR1 MNHNS and CDR2 SASEGT come from the germline V gene. Germline trimming cut 4 bases from V and 6 bases from J; bases unmatched to any gene: 10. The CDR3 coding sequence is TGTGCCAGCAGTGTATTGACAGGGGAAATCGATGGCTACACCTTC. Amino acids: CASSVLTGEIDGYTF.

The V and J genes are TRBV6-2 or TRBV6-3 and TRBJ2-6; a possible D gene is TRBD1 (5 bases). With 8 bases removed from V and 4 bases from J, the gap between germline ends came to 15 bases. Germline-derived CDR1 and CDR2 are MNHEY and SVGEGT. This CDR3 is built from 15 residues. This chain's CDR3 is CASARWGAGANVLTF. In DNA, the CDR3 is TGTGCCAGCGCCCGGTGGGGCGCCGGGGCCAACGTCCTGACTTTC.

This clonotype was detected ten times or more. The chain employs TRBV15 and TRBJ2-7, with 8 bases identical to TRBD2. Losses at the gene ends were 5 bases for V and 2 bases for J; bases not matched to a gene: 8. The CDR3 contains 15 residues. The germline CDR1 and CDR2 sequences are LNHNV and YYDKDF (reference sequence). The CDR3 DNA reads as TGTGCCACCAGCCACGGGGGGGGGGCTCCCTACGAGCAGTACTTC. Protein product: CATSHGGGAPYEQYF. Using reference TRBV15 and TRBJ2-7 for the parts outside the CDR3, the full variable domain is DAMVIQNPRYQVTQFGKPVTLSCSQTLNHNVMYWYQQKSSQAPKLLFHYYDKDFNNEADTPDNFQSRRPNTSFCFLDIRSPGLGDTAMYLCATSHGGGAPYEQYFGPGTRLTVT.

This clonotype was counted ten times or more. V usage is TRBV12-3 or TRBV12-4 and J usage is TRBJ2-5; 8 nucleotides line up with TRBD1. The CDR3 extends over 15 amino acids. The junction had 7 bases not matched to a gene; V was cut back by 6 bases and J by 1 base. The CDR3 is CASSPDRERQETQYF. DNA of the CDR3: TGTGCCAGCAGCCCGGACAGGGAGCGCCAAGAGACCCAGTACTTC.

Ten or more counts support this clonotype. CDR3 residues: CASSLDGGLQETQYF. The DNA for the CDR3 is TGTGCCAGCAGCTTAGACGGAGGGCTTCAAGAGACCCAGTACTTC. This rearrangement joins TRBV7-9 to TRBJ2-5; D possibly corresponds to TRBD2 (6 bases). The CDR3 covers 15 residues. Germline V lookup: CDR1 SEHNR, CDR2 FQNEAQ (reference sequence). Between the trimmed V and J ends, which lost 1 base and 2 bases, there was a span of 11 bases.

This clonotype was recorded at least ten times. The V gene is TRBV19, the J gene TRBJ1-1, with D possibly being TRBD1 (5 bases). The CDR3 runs to 13 residues. Germline CDR1 LNHDA, CDR2 SQIVND (reference sequence). Trimming stripped 4 bases from V and 11 bases from J, with 17 bases between. The CDR3 region is CASSSRDSKRAFF. CDR3 bases: TGTGCCAGTAGTAGCCGGGACTCCAAACGGGCTTTCTTT.

Only a few counts were recorded for this clonotype. This rearrangement joins TRBV7-3 to TRBJ2-7; D might be TRBD2 (5 bases). The germline V gene encodes CDR1 SGHTA and CDR2 FQGTGA. This CDR3 contains 14 residues. Trimming took off 5 bases at V and 5 bases at J, with 16 bases between the two ends. The chain's CDR3 is CASSRGGVVDEQYF. The CDR3 nucleotides are TGTGCCAGCAGCCGTGGAGGAGTTGTCGACGAGCAGTACTTC.

This clonotype was seen more than once but under ten times. The chain carries TRBV7-6 and TRBJ2-7, with 12 bases identical to TRBD1. CDR1 SGHVS and CDR2 FNYEAQ come from the germline V gene. The CDR3 consists of 18 residues. Trimming removed 3 bases from V and 0 bases from J; junction bases left unmatched: 9. CDR3 protein: CASSLAPGQGASSYEQYF. The CDR3 nucleotides are TGTGCCAGCAGCTTGGCACCGGGACAGGGGGCGAGCTCCTACGAGCAGTACTTC.

This clonotype was seen more than once but under ten times. V is TRBV11-3 and J is TRBJ2-7, with D perhaps TRBD2 (5 bases). V shed 2 bases and J shed 5 bases, with 19 bases lying between them. Germline V CDR1 and CDR2: SGHNT, YENEEA. The CDR3 covers 16 residues. In DNA form, the CDR3 reads TGTGCCAGCAGCTTACCAGACGGTCTAGCAGGCCACGAGCAGTACTTC. As protein: CASSLPDGLAGHEQYF. The full variable domain, completed using reference TRBV11-3 and TRBJ2-7, is EAGVVQSPRYKIIEKKQPVAFWCNPISGHNTLYWYLQNLGQGPELLIRYENEEAVDDSQLPKDRFSAERLKGVDSTLKIQPAELGDSAVYLCASSLPDGLAGHEQYFGPGTRLTVT.

In DNA, the CDR3 is TGTGCCAGCAGCTCGGACAGGGCGGGCTATGGCTACACCTTC. This sequence encodes CASSSDRAGYGYTF. The chain is built from TRBV5-6 and TRBJ1-2, with 8 bases lining up with TRBD1. The CDR3 runs 14 residues. Germline CDR1 SGHDT, CDR2 YYEEEE. With 3 bases clipped from V and 4 bases from J, the junction kept 5 bases outside the gene matches.

This clonotype was found many times. This chain joins TRBV5-1 and TRBJ1-2; D is unresolved. This CDR3 spans 14 amino acids. The germline gives CDR1 SGHRS, CDR2 YFSETQ. Trimming took off 0 bases at V and 0 bases at J, with 6 bases between the two ends. The chain's CDR3 is CASSLESANYGYTF. The CDR3 DNA is TGCGCCAGCAGCTTGGAGTCAGCTAACTATGGCTACACCTTC.

This clonotype was detected many times. The chain recombines TRBV28 with TRBJ2-5; tentative D call: TRBD2 (6 bases). The CDR3 runs to 14 residues. Trimming cost V 7 bases and J 4 bases, with 16 bases left between them. Germline CDR1 MDHEN, CDR2 SYDVKM. The CDR3 here is CASTPLGGGETQYF. Written as DNA, the CDR3 is TGTGCCAGCACCCCCCTGGGAGGAGGAGAGACCCAGTACTTC.

Ten or more counts support this clonotype. The chain links TRBV15 to TRBJ1-2; 7 bases fit TRBD1. The CDR3 is 15 amino acids. Germline V gives CDR1 LNHNV, CDR2 YYDKDF (reference sequence). The ends lost 3 bases at V and 4 bases at J; junction bases unmatched: 8. The CDR3 DNA follows: TGTGCCACCAGCAGTGAATCGGACAGGAGCTATGGCTACACCTTC. The encoded protein is CATSSESDRSYGYTF.

This clonotype showed up many times. The rearrangement uses TRBV19 and TRBJ1-5, with TRBD1 matching over 7 bases. Germline assignment: CDR1 LNHDA and CDR2 SQIVND (reference sequence). This CDR3 has 15 residues. V dropped 3 bases and J dropped 5; count of bases not matched to a gene: 7. In DNA form, the CDR3 reads TGTGCCAGTAGTATTGGGGACAGATGGGATCAGCCCCAGCATTTT. Its translation: CASSIGDRWDQPQHF.

The CDR3 DNA reads as TGCAGCGTTGTAGAGGGGTCTTATGGCTACACCTTC. Its translation is CSVVEGSYGYTF. This sequence joins TRBV29-1 and TRBJ1-2, with a tentative D call TRBD1 (5 bases). This CDR3 has 12 amino acids. V lost 4 bases, J lost 5 bases, and 11 bases lay in between. The germline CDR1 and CDR2 sequences are SQVTM and ANQGSEA.

Ten or more counts support this clonotype. This sequence joins TRBV6-2 or TRBV6-3 and TRBJ1-5, with unresolved D. The V and J ends lost 1 base and 5 bases respectively, with 18 bases between them. This CDR3 is built from 17 residues. Germline V gene data show CDR1 as MNHEY and CDR2 as SVGEGT. The CDR3 sequence: CASSYFLLVNRDQPQHF. The CDR3 coding sequence is TGTGCCAGCAGTTACTTCCTCTTGGTTAACCGGGATCAGCCCCAGCATTTT.

The chain links TRBV12-3 or TRBV12-4 to TRBJ2-5, with 11 nucleotides matching TRBD1. V was pared by 0 bases and J by 7 bases, with 7 bases of the junction left unmatched. CDR3 size: 16 residues. CDR3 coding DNA: TGTGCCAGCAGTTTAGCGCCCGTGGGACAGGGGGTGACCCAGTACTTC. This gives the protein CASSLAPVGQGVTQYF.

The rearrangement uses TRBV6-2 or TRBV6-3 and TRBJ2-5, with 11 bases that match TRBD2. CDR3 size: 14 residues. V shed 6 bases and J 5 bases; nucleotides not matched to a gene: 5. The germline V gene has CDR1 MNHEY and CDR2 SVGEGT. The CDR3 region is CASSPSGRSETQYF. The CDR3 DNA reads as TGTGCCAGCAGCCCTAGCGGGAGGTCGGAGACCCAGTACTTC.

This clonotype occurred many times. The chain joins TRBV6-2 or TRBV6-3 to TRBJ2-7; D is perhaps TRBD1 (5 bases). V was pared by 5 bases and J by 2 bases, with 7 bases between. The length of the CDR3 is 12 residues. Germline lookup yields CDR1 MNHEY and CDR2 SVGEGT. The CDR3 DNA is TGTGCCAGCAGTGAGGACACCTACGAGCAGTACTTC. Protein: CASSEDTYEQYF.

This clonotype was recorded at least ten times. The rearrangement uses TRBV12-3 or TRBV12-4 and TRBJ1-1; TRBD1 is a possible D gene (5 bases). The ends were cut back, 5 bases at V and 6 bases at J, with 19 bases in the middle. This CDR3 comprises 15 residues. The CDR3 loop reads CASSLAQGVIPEAFF. The CDR3 DNA is TGTGCCAGCAGTCTTGCTCAGGGAGTTATACCTGAAGCTTTCTTT.

As concerns this clonotype: This could be a read error, since a much larger clone is one nucleotide away. The rearrangement links TRBV24-1 to TRBJ2-2, with D possibly being TRBD1 (6 bases). This CDR3 is 16 amino acids long. CDR1 KGHDR and CDR2 SFDVKD come from the germline V gene. CDR3: CASSNSGTTNTGELFF. CDR3 coding DNA: TGTGCCTCCAGTAACTCCGGGACAACCAACACCGGGGAGCTGTTTTTT.